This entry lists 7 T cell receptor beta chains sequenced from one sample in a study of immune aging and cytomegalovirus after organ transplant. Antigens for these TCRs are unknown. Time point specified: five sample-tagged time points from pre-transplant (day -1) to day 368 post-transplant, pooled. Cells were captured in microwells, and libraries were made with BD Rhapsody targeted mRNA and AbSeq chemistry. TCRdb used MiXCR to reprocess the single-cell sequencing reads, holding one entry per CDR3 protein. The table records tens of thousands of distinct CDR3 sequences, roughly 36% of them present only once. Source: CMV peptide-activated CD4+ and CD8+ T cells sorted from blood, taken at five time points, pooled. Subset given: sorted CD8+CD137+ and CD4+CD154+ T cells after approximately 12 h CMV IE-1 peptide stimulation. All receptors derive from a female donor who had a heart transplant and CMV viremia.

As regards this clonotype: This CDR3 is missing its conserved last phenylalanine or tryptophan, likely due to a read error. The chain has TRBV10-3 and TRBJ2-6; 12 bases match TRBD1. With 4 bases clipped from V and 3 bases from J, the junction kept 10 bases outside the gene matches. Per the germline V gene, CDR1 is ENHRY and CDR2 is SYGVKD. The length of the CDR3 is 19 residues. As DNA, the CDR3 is TGTGCCATCAGTGCCCTTCCGGGACAGGGGGCGAGTGGGGCCAACGTCCTGACTTCC. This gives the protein CAISALPGQGASGANVLTS.

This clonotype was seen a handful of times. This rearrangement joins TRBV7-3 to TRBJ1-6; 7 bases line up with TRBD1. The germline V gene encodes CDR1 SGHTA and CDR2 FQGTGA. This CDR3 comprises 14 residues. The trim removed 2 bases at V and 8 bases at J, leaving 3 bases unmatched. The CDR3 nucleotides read TGTGCCAGCAGCTTACAGGGGGAGCATTCACCCCTCCACTTT. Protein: CASSLQGEHSPLHF.

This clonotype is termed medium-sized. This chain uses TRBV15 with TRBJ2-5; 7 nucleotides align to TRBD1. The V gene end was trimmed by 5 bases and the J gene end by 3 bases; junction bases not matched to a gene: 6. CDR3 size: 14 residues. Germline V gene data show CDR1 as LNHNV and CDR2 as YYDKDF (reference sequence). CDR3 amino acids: CATSGRGGEETQYF. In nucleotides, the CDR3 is TGTGCCACCAGCGGACGAGGGGGCGAAGAGACCCAGTACTTC.

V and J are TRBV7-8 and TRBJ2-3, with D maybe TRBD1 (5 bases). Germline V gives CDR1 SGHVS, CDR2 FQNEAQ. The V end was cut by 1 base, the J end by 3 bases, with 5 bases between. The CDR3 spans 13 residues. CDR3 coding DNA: TGTGCCAGCAGCTTAGACAGGACAGATACGCAGTATTTT. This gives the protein CASSLDRTDTQYF.

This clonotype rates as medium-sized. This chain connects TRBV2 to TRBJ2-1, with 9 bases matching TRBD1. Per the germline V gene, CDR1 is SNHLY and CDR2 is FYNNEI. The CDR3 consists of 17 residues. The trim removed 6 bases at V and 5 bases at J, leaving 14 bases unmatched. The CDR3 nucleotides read TGTGCCAGCAGGCGACAGGGGGTCTGGAGTAAGGACAATGAGCAGTTCTTC. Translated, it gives CASRRQGVWSKDNEQFF.

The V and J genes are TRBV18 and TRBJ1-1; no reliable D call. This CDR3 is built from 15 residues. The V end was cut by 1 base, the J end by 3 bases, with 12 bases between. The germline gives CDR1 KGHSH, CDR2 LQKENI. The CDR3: CASSPRGPPDTEAFF. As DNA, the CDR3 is TGTGCCAGCTCACCACGAGGACCCCCGGACACTGAAGCTTTCTTT. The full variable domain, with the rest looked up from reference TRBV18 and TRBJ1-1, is NAGVMQNPRHLVRRRGQEARLRCSPMKGHSHVYWYRQLPEEGLKFMVYLQKENIIDESGMPKERFSAEFPKEGPSILRIQQVVRGDSAAYFCASSPRGPPDTEAFFGQGTRLTVV.

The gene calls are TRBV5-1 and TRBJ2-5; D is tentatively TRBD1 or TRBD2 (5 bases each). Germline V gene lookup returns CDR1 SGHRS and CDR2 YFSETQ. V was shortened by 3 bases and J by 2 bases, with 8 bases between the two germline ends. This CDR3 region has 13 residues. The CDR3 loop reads CASSSRGQETQYF. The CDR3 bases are TGCGCCAGCAGCTCGAGGGGTCAAGAGACCCAGTACTTC.